One and the same sample provided the 9 T cell receptor beta chains below, sequenced in a study of untreated major depressive disorder. Overall study results and limits: Compared with controls, depressed patients showed more TRBV05-01 (Vbeta 5.1) usage in CD4+ T cells.

Sequencing was performed with immunoSEQ multiplex PCR; in TCRdb, only in-frame clones are kept and a portion is missing. The repertoire has about 25,000 clones, about 90% of them found once; the top ten carry 0.72%. These receptors' targets are unknown. Specimen: CD4+ T cells from PBMCs. The receptors derive from a woman in her twenties or thirties with major depressive disorder.

In DNA, the CDR3 is TGCGCCAGCACCCTTGATGGATCAACGGTCATTCAGTACTTC. Translation: CASTLDGSTVIQYF. This chain links TRBV5-1 with TRBJ2-4; D is unclear. The V and J ends lost 6 bases and 9 bases respectively, with 19 bases between them. The germline gives CDR1 SGHRS, CDR2 YFSETQ. The CDR3 totals 14 residues. The variable domain in full, completed from reference TRBV5-1 and TRBJ2-4, reads KAGVTQTPRYLIKTRGQQVTLSCSPISGHRSVSWYQQTPGQGLQFLFEYFSETQRNKGNFPGRFSGRQFSNSRSEMNVSTLELGDSALYLCASTLDGSTVIQYFGAGTRLSVL.

In DNA, the CDR3 is TGTGCCAGCGGGTATGGAGGCGAGCAGTACTTC. It specifies CASGYGGEQYF. V gene TRBV2 combines with J gene TRBJ2-7, with TRBD2 as a possible D gene (5 bases). Germline V gene sequence: CDR1 SNHLY, CDR2 FYNNEI. The CDR3 extends over 11 amino acids. Trimming pared 8 bases from V and 6 bases from J, leaving 11 bases between. The full variable domain, rest sourced from reference TRBV2 and TRBJ2-7, is EPEVTQTPSHQVTQMGQEVILRCVPISNHLYFYWYRQILGQKVEFLVSFYNNEISEKSEIFDDQFSVERPDGSNFTLKIRSTKLEDSAMYFCASGYGGEQYFGPGTRLTVT.

This chain uses TRBV6-4 with TRBJ1-6; D may be TRBD1 (5 bases). The CDR3 has 13 residues. Germline CDR1 is MRHNA and CDR2 is SNTAGT. Trimming took 5 bases from V and 7 from J, leaving 9 bases between them. CDR3 in amino acids: CASSRDLNSPLHF. The CDR3 DNA sequence: TGTGCCAGCAGTAGGGACCTCAATTCACCCCTCCACTTT.

The chain employs TRBV28 and TRBJ1-5, with TRBD1 identical over 11 bases. Trimming took 4 bases from V and 6 from J; bases not matched to a gene: 5. CDR1 is MDHEN, CDR2 SYDVKM, per germline. The CDR3 runs to 15 residues. Here the CDR3 DNA reads TGTGCCAGCAGTTCACCCGGGACAGGGGGTCAGCCCCAGCATTTT. Amino acids: CASSSPGTGGQPQHF.

The V and J genes are TRBV6-6 and TRBJ2-7; 7 bases align to TRBD2. V dropped 0 bases and J dropped 2; count of bases not matched to a gene: 4. This CDR3 is built from 15 residues. Germline values: CDR1 MNHNY, CDR2 SVGAGI (reference sequence). CDR3 sequence (DNA): TGTGCCAGCAGTTACTCATCGGGGGGACCCTACGAGCAGTACTTC. Protein: CASSYSSGGPYEQYF.

This chain joins TRBV5-8 and TRBJ1-5, with D tentatively TRBD1 (5 bases). This CDR3 contains 15 residues. V gave up 4 bases and J gave up 4 bases, with 15 bases separating them. Germline V gene data show CDR1 as SGHTS and CDR2 as YDEGEE. CDR3 nucleotides: TGTGCCAGCAGCCCCTGGGACTGGGGAAATCAGCCCCAGCATTTT. Translating gives CASSPWDWGNQPQHF.

The chain recombines TRBV7-6 with TRBJ2-2; D is unresolved. Trimming took off 2 bases at V and 0 bases at J, with 7 bases between the two ends. Per the germline V gene, CDR1 is SGHVS and CDR2 is FNYEAQ. The CDR3 contains 15 residues. The CDR3 here is CASSLTNSNTGELFF. The CDR3 DNA reads as TGTGCCAGCAGCTTAACCAACTCGAACACCGGGGAGCTGTTTTTT.

The CDR3: CASSFSQVNTEAFF. The CDR3 coding sequence is TGTGCCAGCAGTTTCAGCCAGGTCAACACTGAAGCTTTCTTT. The V call is TRBV28, the J call TRBJ1-1; D is ambiguous. Looked up from germline, CDR1 is MDHEN and CDR2 is SYDVKM. This CDR3 is 14 amino acids long. V was shortened by 3 bases and J by 2 bases, with 10 bases between the two germline ends.

This sequence joins TRBV7-6 and TRBJ2-2; 7 nucleotides line up with TRBD1. After removal of 5 bases from V and 4 bases from J, the junction contained 7 bases not matched to a gene. Germline lookup yields CDR1 SGHVS and CDR2 FNYEAQ. This CDR3 comprises 15 residues. The CDR3 DNA follows: TGTGCCAGCAGCCAAAAGACAGGGACCACCGGGGAGCTGTTTTTT. Residues: CASSQKTGTTGELFF.